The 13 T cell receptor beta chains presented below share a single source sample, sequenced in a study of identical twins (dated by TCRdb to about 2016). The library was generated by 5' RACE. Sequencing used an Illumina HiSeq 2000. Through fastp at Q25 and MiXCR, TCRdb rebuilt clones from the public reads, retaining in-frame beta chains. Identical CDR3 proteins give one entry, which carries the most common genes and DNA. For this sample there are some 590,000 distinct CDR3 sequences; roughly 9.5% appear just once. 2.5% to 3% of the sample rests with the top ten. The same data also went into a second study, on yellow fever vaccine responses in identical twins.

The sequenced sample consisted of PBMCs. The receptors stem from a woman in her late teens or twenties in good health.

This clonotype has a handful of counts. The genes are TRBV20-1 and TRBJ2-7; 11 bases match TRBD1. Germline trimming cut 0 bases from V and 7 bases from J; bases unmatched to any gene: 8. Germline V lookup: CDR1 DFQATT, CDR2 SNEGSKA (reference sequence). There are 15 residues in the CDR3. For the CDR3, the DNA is TGCAGTGCTAGAGAGGCGGACAGGGGGCTAAGGGAGCAGTACTTC. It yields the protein CSAREADRGLREQYF.

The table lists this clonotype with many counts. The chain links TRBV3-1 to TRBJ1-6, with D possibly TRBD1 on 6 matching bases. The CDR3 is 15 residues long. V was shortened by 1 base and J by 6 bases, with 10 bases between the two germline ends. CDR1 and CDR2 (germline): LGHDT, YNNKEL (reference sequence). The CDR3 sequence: CASSQGGQPNSPLHF. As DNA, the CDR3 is TGTGCCAGCAGCCAAGGTGGACAGCCTAATTCACCCCTCCACTTT.

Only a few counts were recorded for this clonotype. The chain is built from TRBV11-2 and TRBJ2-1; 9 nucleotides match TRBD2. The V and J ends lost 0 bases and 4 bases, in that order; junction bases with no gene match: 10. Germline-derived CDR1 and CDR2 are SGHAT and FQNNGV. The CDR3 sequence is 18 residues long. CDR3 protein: CASSLDPPGTSQYNEQFF. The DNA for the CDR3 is TGTGCCAGCAGCTTAGACCCCCCGGGGACTAGCCAATACAATGAGCAGTTCTTC.

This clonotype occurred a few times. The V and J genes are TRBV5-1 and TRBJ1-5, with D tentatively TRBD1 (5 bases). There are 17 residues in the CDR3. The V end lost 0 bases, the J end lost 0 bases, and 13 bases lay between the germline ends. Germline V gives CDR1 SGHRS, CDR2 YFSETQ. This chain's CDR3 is CASSLAGQDYSNQPQHF. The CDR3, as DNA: TGCGCCAGCAGCTTGGCGGGGCAGGATTATAGCAATCAGCCCCAGCATTTT.

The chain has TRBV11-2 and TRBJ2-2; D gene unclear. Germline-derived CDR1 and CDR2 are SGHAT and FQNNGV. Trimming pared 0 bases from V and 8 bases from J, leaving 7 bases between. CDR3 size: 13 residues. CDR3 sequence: CASSLDYFGELFF. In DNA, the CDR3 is TGTGCCAGCAGCTTAGACTACTTTGGGGAGCTGTTTTTT.

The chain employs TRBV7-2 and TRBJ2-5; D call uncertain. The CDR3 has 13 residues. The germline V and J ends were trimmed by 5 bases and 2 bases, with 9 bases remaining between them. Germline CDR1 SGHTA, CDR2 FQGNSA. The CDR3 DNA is TGTGCCAGCAGCGCGGCGATACAAGAGACCCAGTACTTC. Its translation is CASSAAIQETQYF.

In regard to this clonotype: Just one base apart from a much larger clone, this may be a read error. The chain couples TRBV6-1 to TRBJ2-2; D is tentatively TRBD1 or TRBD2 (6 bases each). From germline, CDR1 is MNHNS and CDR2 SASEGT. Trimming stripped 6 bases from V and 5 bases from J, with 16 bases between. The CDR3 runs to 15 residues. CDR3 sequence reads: CASRGDGGQTGELFF. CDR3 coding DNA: TGTGCCAGCAGGGGGGACGGGGGACAAACCGGGGAGCTGTTTTTT.

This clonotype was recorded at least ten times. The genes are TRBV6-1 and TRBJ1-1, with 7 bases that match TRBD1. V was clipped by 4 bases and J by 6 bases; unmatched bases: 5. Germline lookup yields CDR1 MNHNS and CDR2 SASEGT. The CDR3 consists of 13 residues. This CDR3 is CASSVIGQAEAFF. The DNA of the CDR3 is TGTGCCAGCAGTGTCATCGGACAGGCTGAAGCTTTCTTT.

In DNA, the CDR3 is TGCAGCGTTGAAGGAAAAGTTGATACGCAGTATTTT. Its protein product is CSVEGKVDTQYF. The V and J genes are TRBV29-1 and TRBJ2-3, with D uncertain. The germline gives CDR1 SQVTM, CDR2 ANQGSEA. V was trimmed by 1 base and J by 6 bases, leaving 8 bases between them. CDR3 length: 12 amino acids.

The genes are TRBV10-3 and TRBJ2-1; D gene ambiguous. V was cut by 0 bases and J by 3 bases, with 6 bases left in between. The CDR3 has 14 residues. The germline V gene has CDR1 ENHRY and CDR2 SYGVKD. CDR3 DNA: TGTGCCATCAGTGAGTCTGGCAACTACAATGAGCAGTTCTTC. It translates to CAISESGNYNEQFF.

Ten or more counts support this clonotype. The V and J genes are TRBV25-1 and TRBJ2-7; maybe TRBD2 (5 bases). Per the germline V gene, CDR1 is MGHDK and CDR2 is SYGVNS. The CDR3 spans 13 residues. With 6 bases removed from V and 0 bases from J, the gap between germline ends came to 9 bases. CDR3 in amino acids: CASRRGPSYEQYF. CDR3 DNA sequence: TGTGCCAGCAGGCGCGGGCCCTCCTACGAGCAGTACTTC.

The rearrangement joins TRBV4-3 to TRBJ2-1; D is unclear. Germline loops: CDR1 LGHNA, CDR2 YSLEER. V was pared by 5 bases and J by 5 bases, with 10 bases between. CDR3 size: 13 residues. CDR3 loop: CASSDSIHNEQFF. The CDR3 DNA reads TGCGCCAGCAGCGATAGTATCCACAATGAGCAGTTCTTC.

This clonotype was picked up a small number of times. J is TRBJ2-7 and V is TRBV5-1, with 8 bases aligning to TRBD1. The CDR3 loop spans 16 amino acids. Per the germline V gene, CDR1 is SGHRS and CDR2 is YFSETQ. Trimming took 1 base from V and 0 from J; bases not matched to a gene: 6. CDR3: CASSLPRDRSSYEQYF. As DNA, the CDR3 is TGCGCCAGCAGCTTGCCGAGGGACAGGAGCTCCTACGAGCAGTACTTC.